One sample yielded the 23 T cell receptor beta chains listed below, sequenced in a study of cytomegalovirus exposure and HLA in healthy donors. PCR involved 60 Vbeta and 13 Jbeta primers. The protocol was immunoSEQ multiplex PCR, while the TCRdb copy is restricted to in-frame clones and leaves out a portion. Of 130,000 or so clones listed, roughly three quarters are singletons. The sequenced sample was PBMCs. Receptor source: a woman under 30 in good health and CMV-seronegative.

V is TRBV5-1 and J is TRBJ1-2; perhaps TRBD1 as D (6 bases). V lost 0 bases and J lost 8, with 14 bases in between. Per the germline V gene, CDR1 is SGHRS and CDR2 is YFSETQ. This CDR3 is 14 amino acids long. CDR3 amino acids: CASSLGGGQWGYTF. The CDR3 region has the DNA TGCGCCAGCAGCTTGGGCGGGGGCCAATGGGGCTACACCTTC.

The CDR3 DNA is TGTGCCAGCAGCAAAGACGGTAACCCTATGAAGGAGACCCAGTACTTC. It translates to CASSKDGNPMKETQYF. The chain links TRBV21-1 to TRBJ2-5; the tabulated D call, TRBD2, remains unverified against the DNA. TRBV21-1 is an annotated pseudogene. This CDR3 has 16 amino acids.

This clone has only one observation. The genes are TRBV4-2 and TRBJ1-2; D not certain. Deletions cut 0 bases from V and 8 bases from J, with 19 bases between. Germline CDR1 is LGHNA and CDR2 is YNFKEQ. The CDR3 runs to 16 residues. The chain's CDR3 is CASSQDSGAVYLGYTF. CDR3 DNA sequence: TGTGCCAGCAGCCAAGATAGCGGTGCTGTGTATCTAGGCTACACCTTC.

The chain employs TRBV19 and TRBJ1-1; 7 nucleotides align to TRBD1. This CDR3 is 15 amino acids long. V shed 7 bases, J shed 4 bases, and the junction held 12 bases outside the gene matches. Germline CDR1 is LNHDA and CDR2 is SQIVND (reference sequence). The DNA for the CDR3 is TGTGCCAGTACCTTATTGGACCGGGACAGCACTGAAGCTTTCTTT. This codes for CASTLLDRDSTEAFF.

This chain links TRBV29-1 with TRBJ1-1; D is ambiguous. Germline lookup yields CDR1 SQVTM and CDR2 ANQGSEA. The CDR3 contains 13 residues. V was trimmed by 3 bases and J by 7 bases, leaving 15 bases between them. The chain's CDR3 is CSVEVQGSVEAFF. CDR3 in DNA: TGCAGCGTTGAGGTGCAAGGGAGTGTTGAAGCTTTCTTT.

The rearrangement uses TRBV5-4 and TRBJ2-3; 10 bases are shared with TRBD2. The CDR3 has 16 residues. J lost 4 bases, V lost 3 bases, and 8 bases had no gene match. Per germline, CDR1 SGHNT and CDR2 YYREEE (reference sequence). As DNA, the CDR3 is TGTGCCAGCAGCTCCCCGGGACTAGCGCCCGCAGATACGCAGTATTTT. Encoded protein: CASSSPGLAPADTQYF.

This sequence joins TRBV11-1 and TRBJ1-1; D is possibly TRBD1 (5 bases). Germline-derived CDR1 and CDR2 are SGHAT and FQDESV (reference sequence). This CDR3 region has 17 residues. V was clipped by 5 bases and J by 0 bases, with 19 bases between them. CDR3 in DNA: TGTGCCAGCAGCCGATCGGGCGGGGGGATTATGAACACTGAAGCTTTCTTT. This gives the protein CASSRSGGGIMNTEAFF. Full variable domain (remainder filled in from reference TRBV11-1 and TRBJ1-1): EAEVAQSPRYKITEKSQAVAFWCDPISGHATLYWYRQILGQGPELLVQFQDESVVDDSQLPKDRFSAERLKGVDSTLKIQPAELGDSAMYLCASSRSGGGIMNTEAFFGQGTRLTVV.

As concerns this clone: The junction departs from germline at one end; a sequencing error may be responsible. The chain links TRBV6-5 to TRBJ1-5, with TRBD1 matching 7 bases. The CDR3 spans 15 residues. The germline CDR1 and CDR2 sequences are MNHEY and SVGAGI. DNA of the CDR3: TGTGCCAGCAGTCCCACGGGGACAGACAATCAGCCCCAGCAGTTT. It yields the protein CASSPTGTDNQPQQF.

The chain has TRBV11-2 and TRBJ1-1; 7 positions agree with TRBD1. This CDR3 contains 12 residues. Germline values: CDR1 SGHAT, CDR2 FQNNGV. The V gene end was trimmed by 5 bases and the J gene end by 4 bases; junction bases not matched to a gene: 1. CDR3 DNA: TGTGCCAGCAGCCCAGGGGGCACTGAAGCTTTCTTT. Protein sequence: CASSPGGTEAFF.

The rearrangement links TRBV10-3 to TRBJ2-7; 7 bases match TRBD2. Per the germline V gene, CDR1 is ENHRY and CDR2 is SYGVKD. J was trimmed by 3 bases and V by 8 bases; bases with no gene match: 4. The CDR3 length is 12 residues. The CDR3, as DNA: TGTGCCATCGGCGGGAGCTACTACGAGCAGTACTTC. This gives the protein CAIGGSYYEQYF.

The V and J genes are TRBV19 and TRBJ2-1; 12 bases line up with TRBD2. After removal of 7 bases from V and 8 bases from J, the junction contained 12 bases not matched to a gene. There are 16 residues in the CDR3. Germline loops: CDR1 LNHDA, CDR2 SQIVND (reference sequence). The CDR3: CASTLLAGGPRDEQFF. CDR3 DNA: TGTGCCAGTACCCTCCTAGCGGGAGGGCCCAGAGATGAGCAGTTCTTC. The entire variable domain, with the rest obtained from reference TRBV19 and TRBJ2-1, is as follows: DGGITQSPKYLFRKEGQNVTLSCEQNLNHDAMYWYRQDPGQGLRLIYYSQIVNDFQKGDIAEGYSVSREKKESFPLTVTSAQKNPTAFYLCASTLLAGGPRDEQFFGPGTRLTVL.

V usage is TRBV19 and J usage is TRBJ1-1; 9 bases are shared with TRBD1. This CDR3 is built from 14 residues. V dropped 7 bases and J dropped 5; count of bases not matched to a gene: 8. CDR1 is LNHDA, CDR2 SQIVND, per germline (reference sequence). The CDR3 DNA follows: TGTGCCAGTACCATACAGGGGGCTACGACTGAAGCTTTCTTT. Its protein is CASTIQGATTEAFF.

The rearrangement uses TRBV2 and TRBJ1-1, with 7 bases that match TRBD1. The V gene end was trimmed by 3 bases and the J gene end by 5 bases; junction bases not matched to a gene: 6. In germline, CDR1 is SNHLY, CDR2 FYNNEI. This CDR3 has 14 amino acids. Written as DNA, the CDR3 is TGTGCCAGCAGTGAGACAGGGCCCGAGACTGAAGCTTTCTTT. Protein sequence: CASSETGPETEAFF.

Comment on this clone: In the same sample, other DNA sequences code for this CDR3. The chain recombines TRBV5-1 with TRBJ2-2, with no clear D. This CDR3 contains 13 residues. Trimming stripped 0 bases from V and 4 bases from J, with 4 bases between. Per germline, CDR1 SGHRS and CDR2 YFSETQ. The CDR3 DNA reads as TGCGCCAGCAGCTTGGCCGTCACCGGGGAGCTGTTTTTT. Translation: CASSLAVTGELFF.

V and J are TRBV27 and TRBJ1-2, with unresolved D. Trimming removed 4 bases at V and 5 bases at J, with 8 bases between. CDR3 length: 12 amino acids. Germline V gene data show CDR1 as MNHEY and CDR2 as SMNVEV (reference sequence). The CDR3 protein is CASSSHRYGYTF. The CDR3 region has the DNA TGTGCCAGCAGTTCCCACAGATATGGCTACACCTTC.

This clone was counted once. The V and J genes are TRBV2 and TRBJ2-5; tentatively, D is TRBD2 (7 bases). The CDR3 is 17 residues long. CDR1 SNHLY and CDR2 FYNNEI come from the germline V gene. Trimming removed 4 bases at V and 1 base at J, with 19 bases between. The chain's CDR3 is CASSGSLGGPAQETQYF. The DNA for the CDR3 is TGTGCCAGCAGTGGTAGCCTCGGGGGGCCAGCCCAAGAGACCCAGTACTTC.

The chain joins TRBV27 to TRBJ1-5, with TRBD1 as a possible D gene (5 bases). The V end lost 3 bases, the J end lost 5 bases, and 14 bases lay between the germline ends. This CDR3 comprises 15 residues. CDR1 and CDR2 from the germline V gene are MNHEY and SMNVEV (reference sequence). The CDR3 is CASSFGGDFDQPQHF. The CDR3 bases are TGTGCCAGCAGTTTCGGAGGGGATTTCGATCAGCCCCAGCATTTT.

The genes are TRBV7-6 and TRBJ2-1; 8 positions agree with TRBD2. V dropped 1 base and J dropped 15; count of bases not matched to a gene: 8. Germline V gives CDR1 SGHVS, CDR2 FNYEAQ. The CDR3 contains 13 residues. The CDR3 loop is CASSLGTSFRGFF. CDR3 bases: TGTGCCAGCAGCTTAGGGACTAGCTTCAGGGGGTTCTTC.

This clone occurred a few times. V is TRBV18 and J is TRBJ1-1, with D unclear. The length of the CDR3 is 13 residues. V was shortened by 3 bases and J by 1 base, with 6 bases between the two germline ends. Germline CDR1 is KGHSH and CDR2 is LQKENI. The CDR3 spells CASSPPGNTEAFF. Written as DNA, the CDR3 is TGTGCCAGCTCACCTCCGGGGAACACTGAAGCTTTCTTT. Together with reference TRBV18 and TRBJ1-1, the CDR3 gives the full variable domain: NAGVMQNPRHLVRRRGQEARLRCSPMKGHSHVYWYRQLPEEGLKFMVYLQKENIIDESGMPKERFSAEFPKEGPSILRIQQVVRGDSAAYFCASSPPGNTEAFFGQGTRLTVV.

This chain uses TRBV5-1 with TRBJ2-7; the D is unclear. CDR1 is SGHRS and CDR2 is YFSETQ in the germline V gene. The CDR3 is made up of 14 amino acids. Trimming left V 3 bases short and J 0 bases short, with 10 bases between. The CDR3 protein is CASSYAVPSYEQYF. As DNA, the CDR3 is TGCGCCAGCAGCTATGCGGTACCCTCCTACGAGCAGTACTTC.

The chain recombines TRBV9 with TRBJ1-4; tentatively, D is TRBD1 (6 bases). The V end was cut by 2 bases, the J end by 8 bases, with 19 bases between. CDR1 is SGDLS, CDR2 YYNGEE, per germline. The CDR3 runs to 16 residues. The CDR3, as DNA: TGTGCCAGCAGCGTTAGCTCGGCAGTTGGGACAGAAAAACTGTTTTTT. It translates to CASSVSSAVGTEKLFF.

This clone came up a few times. The chain couples TRBV10-2 to TRBJ1-1; D is unclear. This CDR3 has 14 residues. Germline values: CDR1 WSHSY, CDR2 SAAADI. The V end lost 0 bases, the J end lost 4 bases, and 9 bases lay between the germline ends. The CDR3 loop reads CASSESRDSTEAFF. The CDR3 DNA sequence: TGCGCCAGCAGTGAGTCGCGGGATAGCACTGAAGCTTTCTTT.

The chain has TRBV7-2 and TRBJ2-5, with TRBD2 matching over 7 bases. The CDR3 is made up of 15 amino acids. Germline trimming cut 1 base from V and 4 bases from J; bases unmatched to any gene: 6. The germline gives CDR1 SGHTA, CDR2 FQGNSA. The chain's CDR3 is CASSLEQAGTETQYF. Here the CDR3 DNA reads TGTGCCAGCAGCTTAGAACAAGCGGGAACAGAGACCCAGTACTTC.